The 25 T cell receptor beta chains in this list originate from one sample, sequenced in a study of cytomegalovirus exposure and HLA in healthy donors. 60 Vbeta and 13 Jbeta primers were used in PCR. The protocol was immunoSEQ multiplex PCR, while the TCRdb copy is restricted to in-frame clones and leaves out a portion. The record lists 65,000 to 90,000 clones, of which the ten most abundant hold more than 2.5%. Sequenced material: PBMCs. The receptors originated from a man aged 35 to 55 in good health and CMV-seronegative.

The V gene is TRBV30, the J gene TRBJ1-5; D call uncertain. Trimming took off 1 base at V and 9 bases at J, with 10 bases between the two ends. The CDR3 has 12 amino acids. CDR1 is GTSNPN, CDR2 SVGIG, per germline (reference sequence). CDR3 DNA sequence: TGTGCCTGGAGTGCCTCTAATGGGCCCCAGCATTTT. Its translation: CAWSASNGPQHF.

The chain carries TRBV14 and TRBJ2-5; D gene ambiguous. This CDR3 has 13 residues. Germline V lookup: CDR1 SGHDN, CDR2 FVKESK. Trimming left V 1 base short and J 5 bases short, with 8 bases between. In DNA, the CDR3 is TGTGCCAGCAGCCAAGTTCTGACTGAGACCCAGTACTTC. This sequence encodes CASSQVLTETQYF.

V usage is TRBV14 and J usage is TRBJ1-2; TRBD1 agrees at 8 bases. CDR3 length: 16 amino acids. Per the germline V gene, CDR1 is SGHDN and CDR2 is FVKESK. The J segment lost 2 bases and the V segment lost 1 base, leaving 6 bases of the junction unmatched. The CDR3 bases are TGTGCCAGCAGCCAAGTATGGACAGGGTGGAACTATGGCTACACCTTC. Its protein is CASSQVWTGWNYGYTF.

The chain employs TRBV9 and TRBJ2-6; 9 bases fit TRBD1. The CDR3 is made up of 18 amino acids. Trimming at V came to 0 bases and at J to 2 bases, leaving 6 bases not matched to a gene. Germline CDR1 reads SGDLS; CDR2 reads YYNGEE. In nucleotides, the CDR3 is TGTGCCAGCAGCGTAGCGACCGGGACAGGGACTGGGGCCAACGTCCTGACTTTC. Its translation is CASSVATGTGTGANVLTF.

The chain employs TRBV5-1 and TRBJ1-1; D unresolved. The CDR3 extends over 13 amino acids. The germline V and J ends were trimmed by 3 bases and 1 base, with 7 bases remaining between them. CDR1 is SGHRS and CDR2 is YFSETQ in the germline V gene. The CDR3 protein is CASSYGENTEAFF. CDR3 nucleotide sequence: TGCGCCAGCAGCTATGGAGAGAACACTGAAGCTTTCTTT.

CDR3 amino acids: CAISDINQPQHF. The CDR3 nucleotides read TGTGCCATCAGTGATATTAATCAGCCCCAGCATTTT. The chain combines TRBV10-3 with TRBJ1-5, with D uncertain. Germline V lookup: CDR1 ENHRY, CDR2 SYGVKD. The germline V and J ends were trimmed by 3 bases and 4 bases, with 4 bases remaining between them. This CDR3 region has 12 residues.

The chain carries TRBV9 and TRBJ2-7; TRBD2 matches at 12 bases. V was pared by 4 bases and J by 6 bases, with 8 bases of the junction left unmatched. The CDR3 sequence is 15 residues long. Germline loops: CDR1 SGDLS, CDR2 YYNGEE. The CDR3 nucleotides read TGTGCCAGCAGCCCGCCTAGCGGGGGGGTCGGCGAGCAGTACTTC. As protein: CASSPPSGGVGEQYF.

DNA of the CDR3: TGTGCCAGCAGTGAATCCCGGGGGGGGCCGACAGATACGCAGTATTTT. Its translation is CASSESRGGPTDTQYF. V gene TRBV6-1 combines with J gene TRBJ2-3; 8 positions agree with TRBD2. This CDR3 is 16 amino acids long. V dropped 2 bases and J dropped 3; count of bases not matched to a gene: 7. Germline loops: CDR1 MNHNS, CDR2 SASEGT.

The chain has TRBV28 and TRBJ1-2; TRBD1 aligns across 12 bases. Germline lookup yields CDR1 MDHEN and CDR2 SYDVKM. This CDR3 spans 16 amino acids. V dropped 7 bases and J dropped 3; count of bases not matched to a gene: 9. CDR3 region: CASTWDRGRLDYGYTF. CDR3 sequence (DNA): TGTGCCAGCACCTGGGACAGGGGGCGCCTCGACTATGGCTACACCTTC.

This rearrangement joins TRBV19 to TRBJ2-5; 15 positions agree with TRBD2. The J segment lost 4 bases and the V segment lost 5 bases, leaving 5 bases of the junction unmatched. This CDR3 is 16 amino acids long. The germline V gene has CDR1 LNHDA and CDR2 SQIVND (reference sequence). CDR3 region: CASSVGLAGGRETQYF. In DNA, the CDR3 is TGTGCCAGTAGTGTGGGACTAGCGGGGGGCAGAGAGACCCAGTACTTC.

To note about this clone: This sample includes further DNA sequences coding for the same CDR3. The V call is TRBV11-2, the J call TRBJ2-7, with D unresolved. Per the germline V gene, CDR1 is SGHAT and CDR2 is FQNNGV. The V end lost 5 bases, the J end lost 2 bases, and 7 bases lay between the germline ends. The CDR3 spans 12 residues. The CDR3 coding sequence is TGTGCCAGCAGCGTGTCCACCTACGAGCAGTACTTC. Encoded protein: CASSVSTYEQYF.

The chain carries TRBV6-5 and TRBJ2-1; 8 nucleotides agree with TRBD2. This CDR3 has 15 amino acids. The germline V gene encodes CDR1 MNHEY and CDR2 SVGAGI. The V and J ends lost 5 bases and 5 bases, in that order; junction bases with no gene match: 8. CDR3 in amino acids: CASSRGGTINNEQFF. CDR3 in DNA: TGTGCCAGCAGTCGCGGGGGGACGATTAACAATGAGCAGTTCTTC.

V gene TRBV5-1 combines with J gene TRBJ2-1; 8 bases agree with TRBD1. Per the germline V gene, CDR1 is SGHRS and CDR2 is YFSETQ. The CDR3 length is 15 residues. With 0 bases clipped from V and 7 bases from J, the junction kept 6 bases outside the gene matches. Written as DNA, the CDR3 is TGCGCCAGCAGCTTGGATGGACAGGGACGAAATGAGCAGTTCTTC. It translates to CASSLDGQGRNEQFF.

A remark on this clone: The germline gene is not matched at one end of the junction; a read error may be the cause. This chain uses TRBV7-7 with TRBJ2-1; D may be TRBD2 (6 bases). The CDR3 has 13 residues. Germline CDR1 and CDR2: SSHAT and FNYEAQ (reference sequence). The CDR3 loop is CASSVGRGNEQFF. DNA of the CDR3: TGTGCTAGCAGCGTCGGGCGGGGTAATGAGCAGTTCTTC.

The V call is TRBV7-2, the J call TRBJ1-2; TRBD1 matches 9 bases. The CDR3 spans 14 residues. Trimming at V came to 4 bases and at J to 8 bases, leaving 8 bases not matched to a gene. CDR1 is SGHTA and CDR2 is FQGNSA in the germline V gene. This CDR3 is CASSSGQGIEGYTF. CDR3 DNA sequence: TGTGCCAGCAGCTCCGGACAGGGGATAGAAGGCTACACCTTC.

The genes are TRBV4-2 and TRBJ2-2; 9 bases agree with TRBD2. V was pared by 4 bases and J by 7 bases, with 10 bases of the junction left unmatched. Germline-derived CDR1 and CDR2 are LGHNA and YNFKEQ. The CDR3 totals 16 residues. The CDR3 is CASSLGAGGRDGELFF. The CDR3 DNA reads TGTGCCAGCAGCCTCGGGGCGGGGGGGCGCGACGGGGAGCTGTTTTTT.

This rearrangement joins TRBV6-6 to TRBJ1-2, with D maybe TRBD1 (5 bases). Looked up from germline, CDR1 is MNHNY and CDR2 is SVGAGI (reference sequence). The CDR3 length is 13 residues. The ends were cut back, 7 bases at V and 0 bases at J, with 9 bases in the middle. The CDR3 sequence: CASNPTANYGYTF. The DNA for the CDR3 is TGTGCCAGCAACCCGACAGCTAACTATGGCTACACCTTC.

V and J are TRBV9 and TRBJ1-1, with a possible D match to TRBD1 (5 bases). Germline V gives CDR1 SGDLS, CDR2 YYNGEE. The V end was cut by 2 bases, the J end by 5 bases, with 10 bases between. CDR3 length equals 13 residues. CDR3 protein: CASSVHSGTEAFF. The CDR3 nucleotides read TGTGCCAGCAGCGTGCATTCAGGGACTGAAGCTTTCTTT.

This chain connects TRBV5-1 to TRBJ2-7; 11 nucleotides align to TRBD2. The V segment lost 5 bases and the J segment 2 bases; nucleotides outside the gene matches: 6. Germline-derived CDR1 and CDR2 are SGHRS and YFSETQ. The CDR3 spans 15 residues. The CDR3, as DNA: TGCGCCAGCAGACCCACTAGCGGGGGAGCCTACGAGCAGTACTTC. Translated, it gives CASRPTSGGAYEQYF.

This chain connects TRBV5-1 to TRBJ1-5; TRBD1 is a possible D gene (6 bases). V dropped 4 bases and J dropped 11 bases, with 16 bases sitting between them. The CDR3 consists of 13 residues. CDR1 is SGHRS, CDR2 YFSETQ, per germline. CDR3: CASSSAGEGTQHF. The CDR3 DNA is TGCGCCAGCAGCAGCGCAGGGGAAGGGACCCAGCATTTT. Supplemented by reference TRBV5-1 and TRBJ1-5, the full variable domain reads KAGVTQTPRYLIKTRGQQVTLSCSPISGHRSVSWYQQTPGQGLQFLFEYFSETQRNKGNFPGRFSGRQFSNSRSEMNVSTLELGDSALYLCASSSAGEGTQHFGDGTRLSIL.

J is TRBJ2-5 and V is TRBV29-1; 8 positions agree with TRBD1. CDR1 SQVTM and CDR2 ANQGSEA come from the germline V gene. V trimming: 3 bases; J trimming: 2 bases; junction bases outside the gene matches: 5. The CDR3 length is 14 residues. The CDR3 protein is CSVDDRGSQETQYF. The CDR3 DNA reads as TGCAGCGTTGACGACAGGGGTTCTCAAGAGACCCAGTACTTC.

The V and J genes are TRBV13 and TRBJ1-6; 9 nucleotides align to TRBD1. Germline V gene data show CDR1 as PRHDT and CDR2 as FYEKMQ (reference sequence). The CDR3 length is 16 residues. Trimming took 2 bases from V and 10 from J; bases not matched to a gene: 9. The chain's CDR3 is CASSLNGGQGRSPLHF. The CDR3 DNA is TGTGCCAGCAGCTTAAATGGGGGACAGGGTCGGTCACCCCTCCACTTT.

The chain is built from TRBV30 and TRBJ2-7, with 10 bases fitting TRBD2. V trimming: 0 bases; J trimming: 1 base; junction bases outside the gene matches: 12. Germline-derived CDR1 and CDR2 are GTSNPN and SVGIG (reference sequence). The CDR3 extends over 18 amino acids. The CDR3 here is CAWSVRYQLAGNSYEQYF. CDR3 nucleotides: TGTGCCTGGAGTGTACGCTACCAACTAGCGGGGAATTCCTACGAGCAGTACTTC.

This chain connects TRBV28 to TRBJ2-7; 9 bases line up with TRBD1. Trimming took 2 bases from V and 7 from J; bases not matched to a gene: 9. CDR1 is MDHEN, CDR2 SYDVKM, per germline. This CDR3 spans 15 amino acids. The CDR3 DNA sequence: TGTGCCAGCAGTTTAGCCGGGACAGGGAAGTGGGAGCAGTACTTC. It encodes CASSLAGTGKWEQYF.

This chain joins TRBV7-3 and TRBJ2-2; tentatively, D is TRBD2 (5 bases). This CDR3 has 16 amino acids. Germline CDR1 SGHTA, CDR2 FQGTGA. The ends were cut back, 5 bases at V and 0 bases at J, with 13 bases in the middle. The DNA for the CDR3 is TGTGCCAGCAGCCCCGGGCGAGCGGCGAACACCGGGGAGCTGTTTTTT. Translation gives CASSPGRAANTGELFF.